This TCR beta chain came from a study of blood T cell repertoires in COVID-19. CDR1 and CDR2 from the germline V gene are MGHDK and SYGVNS. Trimming stripped 3 bases from V and 7 bases from J, with 10 bases between. CDR3 size: 13 residues. Repertoires were generated with immunoSEQ multiplex PCR, while TCRdb's copy carries only in-frame clones and drops some. The profile shows roughly 60,000 clones, roughly 83% of them singletons. Sequenced material: peripheral blood. The TCR comes from a man aged 55 to 69 with COVID-19, enrolled during active disease. The chain couples TRBV25-1 to TRBJ2-1, with D possibly being TRBD1 (5 bases). The CDR3 spells CASSDQTENEQFF. CDR3 coding DNA: TGTGCCAGCAGTGACCAGACAGAGAATGAGCAGTTCTTC.